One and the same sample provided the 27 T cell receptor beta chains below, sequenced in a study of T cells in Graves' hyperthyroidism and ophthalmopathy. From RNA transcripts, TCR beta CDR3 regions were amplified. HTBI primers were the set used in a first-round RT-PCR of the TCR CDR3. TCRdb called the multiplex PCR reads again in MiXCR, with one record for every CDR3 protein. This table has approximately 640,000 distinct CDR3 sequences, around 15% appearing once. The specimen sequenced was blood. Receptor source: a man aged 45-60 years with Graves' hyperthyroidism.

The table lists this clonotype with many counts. For the CDR3, the DNA is TGTGCCAGCAGATCCCCGGGTAGGGGGCCCTACGAGCAGTACTTC. Translation: CASRSPGRGPYEQYF. The V and J genes are TRBV2 and TRBJ2-7; 7 nucleotides agree with TRBD1. The CDR3 extends over 15 amino acids. The germline V gene encodes CDR1 SNHLY and CDR2 FYNNEI. With 6 bases clipped from V and 2 bases from J, the junction kept 10 bases outside the gene matches.

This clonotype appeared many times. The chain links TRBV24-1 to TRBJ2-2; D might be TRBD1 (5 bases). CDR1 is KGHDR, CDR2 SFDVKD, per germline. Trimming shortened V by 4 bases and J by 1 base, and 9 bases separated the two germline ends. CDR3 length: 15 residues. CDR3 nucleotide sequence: TGTGCCACCAGTGACTCCGGACAGAACACCGGGGAGCTGTTTTTT. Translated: CATSDSGQNTGELFF.

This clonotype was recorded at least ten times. CDR3 in DNA: TGTGCCAGCAGCTCCCCGGATAGACAAGAGACCCAGTACTTC. This codes for CASSSPDRQETQYF. This chain connects TRBV7-2 to TRBJ2-5; D gene uncertain. CDR1 is SGHTA, CDR2 FQGNSA, per germline. The CDR3 loop spans 14 amino acids. V lost 4 bases to trimming and J lost 2 bases, with 11 bases between them.

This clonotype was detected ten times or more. The CDR3 region is CASRTYTDTQYF. CDR3 sequence (DNA): TGTGCCAGCAGAACTTACACAGATACGCAGTATTTT. The chain links TRBV6-1 to TRBJ2-3; D gene uncertain. This CDR3 has 12 residues. The germline V and J ends were trimmed by 6 bases and 2 bases, with 6 bases remaining between them. Per germline, CDR1 MNHNS and CDR2 SASEGT.

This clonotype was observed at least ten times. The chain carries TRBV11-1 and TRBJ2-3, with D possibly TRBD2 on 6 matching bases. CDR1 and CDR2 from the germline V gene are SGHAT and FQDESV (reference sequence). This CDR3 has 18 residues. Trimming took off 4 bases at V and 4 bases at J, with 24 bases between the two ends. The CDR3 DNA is TGTGCCAGCAGCTCAGGGCCACGGGGGACTCAAAATCCAGATACGCAGTATTTT. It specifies CASSSGPRGTQNPDTQYF.

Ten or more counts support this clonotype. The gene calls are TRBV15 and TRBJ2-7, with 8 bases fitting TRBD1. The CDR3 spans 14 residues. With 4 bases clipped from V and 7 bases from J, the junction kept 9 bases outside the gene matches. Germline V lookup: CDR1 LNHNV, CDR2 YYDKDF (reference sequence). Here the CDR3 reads CATSKDRALYEQYF. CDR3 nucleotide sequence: TGTGCCACCAGCAAGGACAGGGCTCTCTATGAGCAGTACTTC.

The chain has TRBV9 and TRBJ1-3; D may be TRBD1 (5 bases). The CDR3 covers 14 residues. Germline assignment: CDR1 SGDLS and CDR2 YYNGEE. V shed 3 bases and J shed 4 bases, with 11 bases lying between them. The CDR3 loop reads CASSAVDSGNTIYF. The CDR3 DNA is TGTGCCAGCAGCGCGGTAGACAGCGGAAACACCATATATTTT.

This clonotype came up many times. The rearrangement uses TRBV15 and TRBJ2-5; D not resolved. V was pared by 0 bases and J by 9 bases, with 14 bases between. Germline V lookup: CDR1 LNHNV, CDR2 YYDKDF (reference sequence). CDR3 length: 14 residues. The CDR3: CATSREKESQAQYF. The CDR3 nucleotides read TGTGCCACCAGCAGAGAGAAGGAGTCGCAGGCCCAGTACTTC.

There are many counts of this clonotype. CDR3 nucleotides: TGTGCCAGCAGTTTATTTGGGGCGTCCGAGCCCCAGCATTTT. It encodes CASSLFGASEPQHF. This chain links TRBV27 with TRBJ1-5; TRBD1 is a possible D gene (5 bases). Germline CDR1 reads MNHEY; CDR2 reads SMNVEV (reference sequence). The V gene lost 1 base and the J gene lost 8 bases, with 12 bases spanning the gap. This CDR3 has 14 amino acids.

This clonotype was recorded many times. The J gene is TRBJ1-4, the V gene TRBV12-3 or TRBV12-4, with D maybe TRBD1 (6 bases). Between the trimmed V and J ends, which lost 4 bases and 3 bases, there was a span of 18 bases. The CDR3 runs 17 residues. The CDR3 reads CASSSYGTGLSNEKLFF. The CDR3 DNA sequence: TGTGCCAGCAGTTCGTATGGAACAGGGCTATCTAATGAAAAACTGTTTTTT.

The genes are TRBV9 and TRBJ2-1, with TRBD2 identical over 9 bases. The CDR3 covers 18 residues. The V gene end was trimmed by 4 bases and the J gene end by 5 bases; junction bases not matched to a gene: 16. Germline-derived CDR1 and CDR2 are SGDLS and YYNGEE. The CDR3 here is CASSTSLGGRAGDNEQFF. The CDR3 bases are TGTGCCAGCAGCACCTCCTTGGGCGGGAGGGCCGGGGACAATGAGCAGTTCTTC. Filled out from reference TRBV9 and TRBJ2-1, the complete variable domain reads DSGVTQTPKHLITATGQRVTLRCSPRSGDLSVYWYQQSLDQGLQFLIQYYNGEERAKGNILERFSAQQFPDLHSELNLSSLELGDSALYFCASSTSLGGRAGDNEQFFGPGTRLTVL.

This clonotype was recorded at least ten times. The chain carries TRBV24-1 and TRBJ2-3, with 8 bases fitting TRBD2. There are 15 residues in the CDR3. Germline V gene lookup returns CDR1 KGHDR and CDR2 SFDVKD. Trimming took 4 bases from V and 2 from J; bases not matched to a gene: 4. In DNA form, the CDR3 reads TGTGCCACCAGTGAGGCTAGCGGGTTCACAGATACGCAGTATTTT. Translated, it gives CATSEASGFTDTQYF.

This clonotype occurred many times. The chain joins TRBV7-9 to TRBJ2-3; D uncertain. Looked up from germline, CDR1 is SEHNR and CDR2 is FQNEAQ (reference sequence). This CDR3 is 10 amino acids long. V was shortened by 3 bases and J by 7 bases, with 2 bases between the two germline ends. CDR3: CASSFHTQYF. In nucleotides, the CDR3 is TGTGCCAGCAGCTTCCATACGCAGTATTTT.

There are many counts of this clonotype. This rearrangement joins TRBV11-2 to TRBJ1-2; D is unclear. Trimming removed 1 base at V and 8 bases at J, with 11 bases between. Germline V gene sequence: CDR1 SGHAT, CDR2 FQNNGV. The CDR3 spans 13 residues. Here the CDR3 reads CASSLVSDPGYTF. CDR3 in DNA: TGTGCCAGCAGCTTAGTTTCGGATCCCGGCTACACCTTC.

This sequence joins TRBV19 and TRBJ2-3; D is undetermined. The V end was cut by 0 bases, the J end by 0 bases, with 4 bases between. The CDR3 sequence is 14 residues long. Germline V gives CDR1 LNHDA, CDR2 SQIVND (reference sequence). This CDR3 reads CASSIDGSTDTQYF. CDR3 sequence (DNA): TGTGCCAGTAGTATAGATGGAAGCACAGATACGCAGTATTTT.

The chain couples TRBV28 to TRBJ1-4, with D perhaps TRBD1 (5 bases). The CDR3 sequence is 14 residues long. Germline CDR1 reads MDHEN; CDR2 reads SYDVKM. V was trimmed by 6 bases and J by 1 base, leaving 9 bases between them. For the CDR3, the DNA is TGTGCCAGCAGCCCGGGGGTAACTAATGAAAAACTGTTTTTT. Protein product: CASSPGVTNEKLFF.

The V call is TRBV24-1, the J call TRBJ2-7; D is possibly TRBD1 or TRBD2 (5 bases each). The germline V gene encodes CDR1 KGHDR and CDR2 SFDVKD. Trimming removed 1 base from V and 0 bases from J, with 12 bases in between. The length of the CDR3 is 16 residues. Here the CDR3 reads CATSDFGARGSYEQYF. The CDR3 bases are TGTGCCACCAGTGATTTCGGGGCTCGGGGCTCCTACGAGCAGTACTTC.

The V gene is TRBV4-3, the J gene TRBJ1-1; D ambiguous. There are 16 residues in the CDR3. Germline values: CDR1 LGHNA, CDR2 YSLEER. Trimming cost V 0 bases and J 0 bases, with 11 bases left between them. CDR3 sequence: CASSQDLNSLNTEAFF. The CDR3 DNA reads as TGCGCCAGCAGCCAAGATTTGAACAGCTTGAACACTGAAGCTTTCTTT.

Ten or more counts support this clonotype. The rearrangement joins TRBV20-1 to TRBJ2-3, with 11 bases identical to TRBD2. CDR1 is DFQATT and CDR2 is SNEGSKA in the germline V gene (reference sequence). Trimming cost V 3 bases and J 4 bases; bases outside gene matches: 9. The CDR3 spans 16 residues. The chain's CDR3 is CSARALAGGEADTQYF. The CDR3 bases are TGCAGTGCTAGGGCGCTAGCGGGAGGAGAGGCAGATACGCAGTATTTT.

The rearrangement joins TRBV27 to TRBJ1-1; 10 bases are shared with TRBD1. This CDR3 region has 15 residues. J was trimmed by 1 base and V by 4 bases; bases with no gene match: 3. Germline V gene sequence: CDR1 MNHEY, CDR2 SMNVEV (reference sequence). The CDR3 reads CASSSRDRGNTEAFF. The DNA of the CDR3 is TGTGCCAGCAGTTCAAGGGACAGGGGGAACACTGAAGCTTTCTTT.

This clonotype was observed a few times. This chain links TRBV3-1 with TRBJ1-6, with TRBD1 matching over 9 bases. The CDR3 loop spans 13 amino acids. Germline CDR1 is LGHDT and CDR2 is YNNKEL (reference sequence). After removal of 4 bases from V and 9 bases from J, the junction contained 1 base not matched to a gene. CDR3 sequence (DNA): TGTGCCAGCAGCCGGACAGGGGTTTCACCCCTCCACTTT. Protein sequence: CASSRTGVSPLHF.

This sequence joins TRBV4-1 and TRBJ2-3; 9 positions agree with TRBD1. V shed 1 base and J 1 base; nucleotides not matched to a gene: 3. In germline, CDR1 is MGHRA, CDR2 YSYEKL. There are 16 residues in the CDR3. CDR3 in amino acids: CASSQAWTGGTDTQYF. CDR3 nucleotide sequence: TGCGCCAGCAGCCAAGCCTGGACAGGGGGCACAGATACGCAGTATTTT.

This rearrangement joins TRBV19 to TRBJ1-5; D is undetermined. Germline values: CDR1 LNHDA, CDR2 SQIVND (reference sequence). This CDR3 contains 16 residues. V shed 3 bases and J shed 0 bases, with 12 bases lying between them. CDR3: CASSIIGTYSNQPQHF. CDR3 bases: TGTGCCAGTAGTATCATAGGAACATATAGCAATCAGCCCCAGCATTTT.

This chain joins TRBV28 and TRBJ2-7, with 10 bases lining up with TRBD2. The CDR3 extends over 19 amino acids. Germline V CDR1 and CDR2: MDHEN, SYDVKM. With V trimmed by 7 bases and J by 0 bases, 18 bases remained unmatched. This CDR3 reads CASMQKGWGTSGNSYEQYF. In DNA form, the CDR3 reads TGTGCCAGCATGCAGAAGGGGTGGGGTACTAGCGGGAACTCCTACGAGCAGTACTTC.

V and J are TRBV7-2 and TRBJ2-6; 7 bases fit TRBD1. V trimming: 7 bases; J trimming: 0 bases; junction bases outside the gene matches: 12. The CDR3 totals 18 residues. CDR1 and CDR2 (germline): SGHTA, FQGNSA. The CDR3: CASTPRDRDFSGANVLTF. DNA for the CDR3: TGTGCCAGCACCCCCAGGGACAGAGACTTCTCTGGGGCCAACGTCCTGACTTTC.

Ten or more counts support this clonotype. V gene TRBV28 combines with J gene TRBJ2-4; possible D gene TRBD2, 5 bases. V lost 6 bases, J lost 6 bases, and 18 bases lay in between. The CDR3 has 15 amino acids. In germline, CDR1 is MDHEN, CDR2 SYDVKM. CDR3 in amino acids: CASSRTLGGGNIQYF. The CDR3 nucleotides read TGTGCCAGCAGCCGAACCCTTGGAGGTGGAAACATTCAGTACTTC.

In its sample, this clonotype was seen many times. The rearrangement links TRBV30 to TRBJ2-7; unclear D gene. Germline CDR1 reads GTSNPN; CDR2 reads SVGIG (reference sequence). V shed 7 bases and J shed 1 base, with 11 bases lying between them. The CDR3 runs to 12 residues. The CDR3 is CALQDGSYEQYF. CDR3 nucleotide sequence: TGTGCCTTGCAAGACGGGTCCTACGAGCAGTACTTC.